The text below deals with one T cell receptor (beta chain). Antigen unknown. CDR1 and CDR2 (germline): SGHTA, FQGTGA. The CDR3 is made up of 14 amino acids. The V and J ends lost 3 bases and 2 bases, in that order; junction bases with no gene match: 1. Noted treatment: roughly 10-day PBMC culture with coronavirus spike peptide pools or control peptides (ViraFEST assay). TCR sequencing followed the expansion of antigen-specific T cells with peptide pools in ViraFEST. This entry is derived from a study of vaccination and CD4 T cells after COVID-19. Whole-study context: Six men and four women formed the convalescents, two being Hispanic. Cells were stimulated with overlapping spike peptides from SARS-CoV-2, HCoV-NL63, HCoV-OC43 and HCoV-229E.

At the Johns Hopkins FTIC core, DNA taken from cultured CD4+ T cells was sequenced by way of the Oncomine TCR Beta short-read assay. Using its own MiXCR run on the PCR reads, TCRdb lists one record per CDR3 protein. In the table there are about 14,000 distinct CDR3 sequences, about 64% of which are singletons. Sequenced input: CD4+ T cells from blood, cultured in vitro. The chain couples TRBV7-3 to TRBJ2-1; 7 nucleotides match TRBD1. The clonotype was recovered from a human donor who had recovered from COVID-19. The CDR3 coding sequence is TGTGCCAGCAGCTTTGGGACAGCCTACAATGAGCAGTTCTTC. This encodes CASSFGTAYNEQFF.